These T cell receptor beta chains were read from a single sample in a study of patients and donors after allogeneic stem cell transplantation. TCRdb independently ran MiXCR on the RT-PCR reads; one entry per CDR3 protein. The top ten hold roughly 11% of the sample, which has 200,000 to 250,000 distinct CDR3 sequences, 14% seen once. The source material was blood, either unsorted or a sorted T cell fraction (not recorded which). The receptors stem from a human donor who was either an allogeneic HSCT recipient or a stem cell or donor lymphocyte infusion donor (not recorded which). It is not recorded whose cells these are; they may come from a transplant donor. Each CDR3 is given with its conserved first and last residue. A D gene is named only where the DNA matches it firmly. The size field is filled for only some rows; it gives once, few, many or a size class.

TRBD2,TRBJ2-2,many,TRBV14,CASSQGTGLPMGSGELFF,TGTGCCAGCAGCCAAGGGACGGGACTACCGATGGGATCCGGGGAGCTGTTTTTT
.,TRBJ2-3,many,TRBV6-1,CASSMTNPRVRADTQYF,TGTGCCAGCAGTATGACGAACCCAAGGGTTAGGGCAGATACGCAGTATTTT
TRBD1,TRBJ2-7,few,TRBV3-1,CASSHLLGQGPYEQYF,TGTGCCAGCAGCCACCTCCTGGGACAGGGACCCTACGAGCAGTACTTC
TRBD2,TRBJ2-1,.,TRBV6-2/TRBV6-3,CASSILAGGSYNEQFF,TGTGCCAGCAGCATACTAGCGGGGGGTTCCTACAATGAGCAGTTCTTC
TRBD2,TRBJ2-3,few,TRBV11-2,CASSLGQREGTDTQYF,TGTGCCAGCAGCTTAGGTCAGCGGGAGGGAACAGATACGCAGTATTTT
TRBD2,TRBJ2-3,.,TRBV5-5,CASSWGGGATDTQYF,TGTGCCAGCAGCTGGGGGGGAGGGGCCACAGATACGCAGTATTTT
TRBD1,TRBJ2-7,.,TRBV30,CAWTIPLTGGSYEQYF,TGTGCCTGGACCATACCTCTTACAGGGGGCTCCTACGAGCAGTACTTC
TRBD1,TRBJ1-4,.,TRBV20-1,CSARERQGMWEYITNEKLFF,TGCAGTGCTAGAGAACGACAGGGGATGTGGGAGTATATTACTAATGAAAAACTGTTTTTT
.,TRBJ2-1,many,TRBV4-1,CASSHLIRYNEQFF,TGCGCCAGCAGCCATTTAATCCGCTACAATGAGCAGTTCTTC
.,TRBJ1-5,few,TRBV24-1,CATSDTPGGERFSNQPQHF,TGTGCCACCAGTGATACCCCAGGTGGCGAACGTTTTAGCAATCAGCCCCAGCATTTT
.,TRBJ1-5,few,TRBV4-3,CASSQELKGTTSNQPQHF,TGCGCCAGCAGCCAAGAGTTAAAGGGTACGACAAGCAATCAGCCCCAGCATTTT
.,TRBJ1-6,many,TRBV9,CASSVNRDWNSPLHF,TGTGCCAGCAGCGTAAACAGGGATTGGAATTCACCCCTCCACTTT
.,TRBJ2-7,few,TRBV5-6,CASTYGGEQYF,TGTGCCAGCACCTACGGGGGCGAGCAGTACTTC
TRBD2,TRBJ2-7,.,TRBV7-6,CASSRGAGGPYEQYF,TGTGCCAGCAGTCGCGGGGCGGGAGGGCCCTACGAGCAGTACTTC
TRBD2,TRBJ2-1,many,TRBV7-8,CASSLLGPGLAGSSYNEQFF,TGTGCCAGCAGCTTACTCGGCCCGGGACTAGCGGGGAGCTCCTACAATGAGCAGTTCTTC
.,TRBJ2-1,many,TRBV12-3/TRBV12-4,CASSFSLARNEQFF,TGTGCCAGCAGTTTCAGTTTGGCCCGCAATGAGCAGTTCTTC
.,TRBJ1-1,few,TRBV12-3/TRBV12-4,CASSFYGDGTEAFF,TGTGCCAGCAGTTTCTACGGGGATGGCACTGAAGCTTTCTTT
.,TRBJ1-1,.,TRBV7-2,CASSLVRQANTEAFF,TGTGCCAGCAGCTTAGTTCGGCAGGCGAACACTGAAGCTTTCTTT
.,TRBJ2-1,.,TRBV7-9,CAVGTYNEQFF,TGTGCCGTTGGGACCTACAATGAGCAGTTCTTC
.,TRBJ1-2,few,TRBV2,CASSEGTVYNYGYTF,TGTGCCAGCAGTGAGGGGACGGTTTACAACTATGGCTACACCTTC